Listed below are T cell receptor beta chains from one sample, sequenced in a study of neurological immune-mediated disorders. TCRdb independently ran MiXCR on the 5' RACE reads; one entry per CDR3 protein. Counted here are about 40,000 distinct CDR3 sequences, over 2% occurring once; the ten biggest clones make up 2.4%. Source material: PBMCs. The receptors stem from a man in his forties or fifties with multiple sclerosis. CDR3s leave out the opening cysteine and the closing phenylalanine or tryptophan. Fields, in order: D gene, clone size, V gene, J gene, CDR3 protein. D genes are given only for firm matches. Clone sizes are shown as once, few, many, or a class for an expanded clone.

-	many	TRBV29-1	TRBJ1-1	SVEVESEAF
-	many	TRBV15	TRBJ2-6	ATSRGNVNVLT
-	many	TRBV5-6	TRBJ1-1	ASSLMGNTEAF
-	many	TRBV7-2	TRBJ1-2	ASSYGQTRYGYT
-	many	TRBV7-9	TRBJ1-4	ASSPRPGGKLF
-	many	TRBV27	TRBJ2-4	ASSLWGTNKNIQY
-	many	TRBV28	TRBJ2-7	ASKRGGLAYEQY
-	many	TRBV12-3/TRBV12-4	TRBJ1-1	ASSFWVDTEAF
-	many	TRBV12-3/TRBV12-4	TRBJ2-7	ASSRTSYEQY
-	many	TRBV5-1	TRBJ2-3	ASSLEGAGATDTQY
-	many	TRBV9	TRBJ2-2	ASSLAAETGELF
-	many	TRBV5-1	TRBJ2-7	ASSLASKEQY
TRBD1	many	TRBV20-1	TRBJ1-2	SARDTGTERFWGYT
-	many	TRBV12-3/TRBV12-4	TRBJ1-2	ASSRDRRGYT
-	few	TRBV20-1	TRBJ1-2	SAPRNYGYT
TRBD2	many	TRBV5-1	TRBJ2-3	ASSLGAGGQDTQY
TRBD1	many	TRBV5-1	TRBJ2-7	ASSLQGRPDEQY
-	many	TRBV5-5	TRBJ1-5	ASSRGTFENQPQH
TRBD2	many	TRBV20-1	TRBJ2-2	SAGASGANTGELF
-	many	TRBV5-1	TRBJ2-5	ASSFLSGLEETQY
-	many	TRBV4-1	TRBJ2-3	ASSQVGQGAGYTSTDTQY
-	many	TRBV10-2	TRBJ2-7	ASSDGIEQY
-	many	TRBV27	TRBJ1-5	ASSPVGGELGGQPQH